This T cell receptor (beta chain) derives from a study of blood T cell repertoires in COVID-19. Study details: Nucleic acid was either cDNA or gDNA, and it came from T cells, B-cell-depleted T cells, or PBMCs.

Original analysis: Cell counts per sample came from amplifying reference gene primers. Clones were sequenced by immunoSEQ multiplex PCR, and TCRdb holds only the in-frame ones, with some missing. For V, J and clone size, that table is used; D and trimming come from the DNA. The repertoire holds hundreds of thousands of clones, with 90% as singletons. V gave up 4 bases and J gave up 4 bases; unmatched junction bases: 11. Germline V CDR1 and CDR2: PRHDT, FYEKMQ (reference sequence). The CDR3 contains 16 residues. Sequenced sample: PBMCs or T cells enriched from blood (not recorded which). The chain joins TRBV13 to TRBJ2-7; 9 nucleotides line up with TRBD1. This receptor was identified in a woman younger than 35 with acute COVID-19. The DNA of the CDR3 is TGTGCCAGCAGCTCCGCCGGGACAGGGAAGGAATACGAGCAGTACTTC. Translation: CASSSAGTGKEYEQYF.